One sample yielded the 20 T cell receptor beta chains listed below, sequenced in a study of technical replicates of blood from several donors. Using immunoSEQ multiplex PCR, the repertoire was profiled, and TCRdb retains in-frame clones only, with some absent. The sample comprises 60,000 to 85,000 clones, about 94% of which are singletons, and about 0.35% rests with the top ten. Source material: T cells isolated from PBMCs. The receptors derive from a human donor in good health.

The chain couples TRBV11-2 to TRBJ1-1, with TRBD1 identical over 7 bases. Germline CDR1 reads SGHAT; CDR2 reads FQNNGV. The V segment lost 5 bases and the J segment 3 bases; nucleotides outside the gene matches: 15. This CDR3 region has 17 residues. CDR3 protein: CASSRVFLGQTHTEAFF. The CDR3 DNA reads TGTGCCAGCAGCCGTGTGTTCTTGGGACAGACACACACTGAAGCTTTCTTT.

The chain carries TRBV10-3 and TRBJ2-3, with 16 positions matching TRBD2. The V gene end was trimmed by 5 bases and the J gene end by 2 bases; junction bases not matched to a gene: 10. This CDR3 is 19 amino acids long. Germline-derived CDR1 and CDR2 are ENHRY and SYGVKD. CDR3 coding DNA: TGTGCCATCAGTAATCCGGGACTAGCGGGAGGGGGAAACACAGATACGCAGTATTTT. It is translated as CAISNPGLAGGGNTDTQYF.

This chain uses TRBV9 with TRBJ2-7; no clear D. Germline V gene lookup returns CDR1 SGDLS and CDR2 YYNGEE. The CDR3 is 14 amino acids. Trimming removed 3 bases at V and 3 bases at J, with 13 bases between. CDR3 protein: CASSANALHYEQYF. Written as DNA, the CDR3 is TGTGCCAGCAGCGCCAACGCGCTTCACTACGAGCAGTACTTC. The full variable domain, with the rest looked up from reference TRBV9 and TRBJ2-7, is DSGVTQTPKHLITATGQRVTLRCSPRSGDLSVYWYQQSLDQGLQFLIQYYNGEERAKGNILERFSAQQFPDLHSELNLSSLELGDSALYFCASSANALHYEQYFGPGTRLTVT.

This chain links TRBV27 with TRBJ2-5; 10 bases are a match to TRBD1. Trimming took 8 bases from V and 2 from J; bases not matched to a gene: 14. Germline CDR1 and CDR2: MNHEY and SMNVEV (reference sequence). The CDR3 has 17 residues. CDR3 nucleotides: TGTGCCAGCCGTACGGCCCCGACAGGGGGCTCGCAAGAGACCCAGTACTTC. Protein sequence: CASRTAPTGGSQETQYF.

The chain joins TRBV5-6 to TRBJ2-1, with 9 bases fitting TRBD2. Germline V lookup: CDR1 SGHDT, CDR2 YYEEEE. This CDR3 contains 17 residues. After removal of 1 base from V and 7 bases from J, the junction contained 12 bases not matched to a gene. In nucleotides, the CDR3 is TGTGCCAGCAGCTTGACTCAGTCTAGCGGGATCATGAATGAGCAGTTCTTC. It encodes CASSLTQSSGIMNEQFF.

CDR3: CASSQTSPNVLTF. CDR3 DNA sequence: TGTGCCAGCAGCCAAACATCGCCCAACGTCCTGACTTTC. The chain joins TRBV14 to TRBJ2-6; no reliable D call. The V end lost 2 bases, the J end lost 8 bases, and 7 bases lay between the germline ends. CDR1 and CDR2 (germline): SGHDN, FVKESK. The length of the CDR3 is 13 residues.

V and J are TRBV7-9 and TRBJ1-2; D is uncertain. V was clipped by 2 bases and J by 2 bases, with 6 bases between them. The CDR3 consists of 13 residues. CDR1 and CDR2 from the germline V gene are SEHNR and FQNEAQ (reference sequence). For the CDR3, the DNA is TGTGCCAGCAGCTTACCGGGGAACTATGGCTACACCTTC. Protein: CASSLPGNYGYTF.

The rearrangement joins TRBV5-1 to TRBJ2-7; 11 bases match TRBD2. The CDR3 totals 17 residues. CDR1 and CDR2 (germline): SGHRS, YFSETQ. V lost 0 bases, J lost 0 bases, and 5 bases stayed unmatched. The CDR3 loop is CASSLGLAGPSSYEQYF. The CDR3 DNA is TGCGCCAGCAGCTTGGGACTAGCGGGGCCGAGCTCCTACGAGCAGTACTTC. The variable domain in full, with the rest retrieved from reference TRBV5-1 and TRBJ2-7, is KAGVTQTPRYLIKTRGQQVTLSCSPISGHRSVSWYQQTPGQGLQFLFEYFSETQRNKGNFPGRFSGRQFSNSRSEMNVSTLELGDSALYLCASSLGLAGPSSYEQYFGPGTRLTVT.

This chain uses TRBV6-1 with TRBJ2-7; TRBD2 is a possible D gene (5 bases). The CDR3 covers 12 residues. Trimming cost V 6 bases and J 4 bases, with 10 bases left between them. Germline-derived CDR1 and CDR2 are MNHNS and SASEGT. The CDR3 here is CASSGKVYEQYF. For the CDR3, the DNA is TGTGCCAGCAGCGGGAAGGTATACGAGCAGTACTTC.

V and J are TRBV4-3 and TRBJ2-5; D not certain. Trimming took 5 bases from V and 4 from J, leaving 11 bases between them. The CDR3 length is 13 residues. Germline V gene lookup returns CDR1 LGHNA and CDR2 YSLEER. DNA for the CDR3: TGCGCCAGCAGCGAAAACTATGTAGAGACCCAGTACTTC. Amino acid sequence: CASSENYVETQYF.

The chain uses TRBV7-9 and TRBJ2-7; D is unclear. Germline V gene data show CDR1 as SEHNR and CDR2 as FQNEAQ (reference sequence). The CDR3 runs to 14 residues. V lost 2 bases and J 0 bases, leaving 8 bases between the germline ends. For the CDR3, the DNA is TGTGCCAGCAGCTTACTTGGGCCCTCCTACGAGCAGTACTTC. Translated: CASSLLGPSYEQYF.

V gene TRBV14 combines with J gene TRBJ2-3; D possibly corresponds to TRBD2 (5 bases). The CDR3 is 12 amino acids. CDR1 and CDR2 (germline): SGHDN, FVKESK. V dropped 4 bases and J dropped 11 bases, with 13 bases sitting between them. CDR3 sequence (DNA): TGTGCCAGCAGCCCGGGGAGTTGGGTGCAGTATTTT. This translates into CASSPGSWVQYF. The variable domain in full, completed from reference TRBV14 and TRBJ2-3, reads EAGVTQFPSHSVIEKGQTVTLRCDPISGHDNLYWYRRVMGKEIKFLLHFVKESKQDESGMPNNRFLAERTGGTYSTLKVQPAELEDSGVYFCASSPGSWVQYFGPGTRLTVL.

CDR3 in DNA: TGTGCCAGCAGTTACGTCGCTAGCGGGAGGGGTGAGCAGTTCTTC. Translated: CASSYVASGRGEQFF. The gene calls are TRBV6-5 and TRBJ2-1, with TRBD2 matching over 12 bases. The junction had 5 bases not matched to a gene; V was cut back by 2 bases and J by 9 bases. The CDR3 length is 15 residues. Germline CDR1 reads MNHEY; CDR2 reads SVGAGI.

J is TRBJ1-4 and V is TRBV28; 7 positions agree with TRBD1. The CDR3 consists of 14 residues. Per germline, CDR1 MDHEN and CDR2 SYDVKM. After removal of 5 bases from V and 5 bases from J, the junction contained 5 bases not matched to a gene. The CDR3 sequence is CASSRQGRNEKLFF. CDR3 in DNA: TGTGCCAGCAGTAGACAGGGTCGGAATGAAAAACTGTTTTTT.

The CDR3 sequence: CASSLSGRAGETQYF. In DNA, the CDR3 is TGTGCCAGCAGTCTTAGCGGGAGGGCCGGTGAGACCCAGTACTTC. The rearrangement uses TRBV25-1 and TRBJ2-5, with TRBD2 matching 11 bases. The CDR3 loop spans 15 amino acids. From germline, CDR1 is MGHDK and CDR2 SYGVNS. V was clipped by 5 bases and J by 5 bases; unmatched bases: 7. The variable domain in full, with the rest retrieved from reference TRBV25-1 and TRBJ2-5, is EADIYQTPRYLVIGTGKKITLECSQTMGHDKMYWYQQDPGMELHLIHYSYGVNSTEKGDLSSESTVSRIRTEHFPLTLESARPSHTSQYLCASSLSGRAGETQYFGPGTRLLVL.

The gene calls are TRBV29-1 and TRBJ1-1, with unresolved D. This CDR3 is built from 14 residues. Germline V lookup: CDR1 SQVTM, CDR2 ANQGSEA. Trimming stripped 6 bases from V and 3 bases from J, with 17 bases between. The CDR3 coding sequence is TGCAGCGTGCCTTCTTCCCCCGGGGACACTGAAGCTTTCTTT. Its protein product is CSVPSSPGDTEAFF.

This chain links TRBV6-6 with TRBJ1-2; the D gene is possibly TRBD1 (6 bases). Per the germline V gene, CDR1 is MNHNY and CDR2 is SVGAGI (reference sequence). V lost 6 bases and J lost 6, with 11 bases in between. This CDR3 comprises 12 residues. CDR3: CASRQPGDGYTF. The CDR3 nucleotides are TGTGCCAGCAGGCAACCAGGGGATGGCTACACCTTC.

The rearrangement uses TRBV29-1 and TRBJ2-3; D may be TRBD2 (5 bases). The ends were cut back, 1 base at V and 8 bases at J, with 22 bases in the middle. CDR1 is SQVTM, CDR2 ANQGSEA, per germline. This CDR3 spans 16 amino acids. The CDR3 is CSVEGPGLVRTVTQYF. DNA of the CDR3: TGCAGCGTTGAAGGACCGGGGTTGGTCAGAACGGTTACGCAGTATTTT.

This clone has a single count. This rearrangement joins TRBV7-9 to TRBJ2-1; the match to TRBD2 covers 7 bases. Germline V lookup: CDR1 SEHNR, CDR2 FQNEAQ (reference sequence). This CDR3 spans 12 amino acids. The DNA of the CDR3 is TGTCTTAGCGGGTTATCTTTTGGTGAGCAGTTCTTC. Translated, it gives CLSGLSFGEQFF. Full variable domain (missing parts from reference TRBV7-9 and TRBJ2-1): DTGVSQNPRHKITKRGQNVTFRCDPISEHNRLYWYRQTLGQGPEFLTYFQNEAQLEKSRLLSDRFSAERPKGSFSTLEIQRTEQGDSAMYLCLSGLSFGEQFFGPGTRLTVL.

This chain uses TRBV4-1 with TRBJ2-7; maybe TRBD1 (5 bases). The CDR3 length is 15 residues. In germline, CDR1 is MGHRA, CDR2 YSYEKL. Trimming shortened V by 5 bases and J by 9 bases, and 23 bases separated the two germline ends. The DNA of the CDR3 is TGCGCCAGCAGCTTATCCTCAGGGCGCGATTATAGGCAGTACTTC. Translated: CASSLSSGRDYRQYF.